This T cell receptor beta chain was retrieved from a study of CD8+CD57+ T cells in acquired aplastic anemia. About the research overall: DNA from sorted CD4+ and CD8+ cells averaged approximately 2.9 ug.

Only patients with CD8+CD57+ cell expansion on flow cytometry were chosen for sequencing. None of the patients had been given any therapy when their blood was sampled. Study results and caveats: Patients did not significantly differ from controls in CD8+ Simpson's diversity. Around 27 sequences, all CD8+ CDR3, were shared between patients and controls.

The CDR3 runs to 16 residues. Germline loops: CDR1 LGHDT, CDR2 YNNKEL (reference sequence). V lost 4 bases, J lost 7 bases, and 23 bases lay in between. Points on this clonotype: The antigen remains undetermined.

Genomic DNA, the template, was used for profiling of the TCR beta VDJ and CDR3. TCRdb redid the calling of the reads with MiXCR, one entry per CDR3 protein. The sample has 250,000 to 300,000 distinct CDR3 sequences, approximately 60% seen once. The TCR originated in a human donor with aplastic anemia. The source material was sorted CD4+, CD8+, or CD8+CD57+ T cells (not recorded which) from PBMCs. This chain connects TRBV3-1 to TRBJ2-7; the D gene could be TRBD1 or TRBD2 (6 bases each). CDR3 residues: CASSRKGGQYQGEQYF. The CDR3 DNA sequence: TGTGCCAGCAGCCGAAAGGGGGGCCAATATCAAGGGGAGCAGTACTTC.